The next 27 T cell receptor beta chains were all read from a single sample in a study of blood T cell repertoires in COVID-19. Clones were sequenced by immunoSEQ multiplex PCR, and TCRdb holds only the in-frame ones, with some missing. The sample consists of 150,000 to 200,000 clones, over 75% of them appearing once. Specimen: peripheral blood. These receptors originate from a middle-aged man with active or convalescent COVID-19.

CDR3 nucleotide sequence: TGTGCCACCAGTGAATGGGGGGAGACGCAGTATTTT. It translates to CATSEWGETQYF. The rearrangement joins TRBV24-1 to TRBJ2-3, with D perhaps TRBD2 (6 bases). This CDR3 contains 12 residues. V lost 4 bases to trimming and J lost 9 bases, with 10 bases between them. The germline V gene has CDR1 KGHDR and CDR2 SFDVKD.

On this clone itself: A read error may account for a junction end that differs from germline. The chain employs TRBV7-7 and TRBJ2-6; unclear D gene. CDR3 length: 16 residues. The V gene's germline CDR1 is SSHAT and CDR2 FNYEAQ (reference sequence). The CDR3 nucleotides read TGTGCTAGCAGCTTAGGCAGATCAGCTGGGGCCAACGTCCTGACTTTC. As protein: CASSLGRSAGANVLTF.

This sequence joins TRBV3-1 (or the pseudogene TRBV3-2) and TRBJ2-5; D unresolved. V gave up 1 base and J gave up 7 bases, with 25 bases separating them. The CDR3 spans 18 residues. CDR1 is LGHDT, CDR2 YNNKEL, per germline (reference sequence). The CDR3 bases are TGTGCCAGCAGCCAAGTCAAGAGTACTGTTGCAAGATTGCGGACCCAGTACTTC. It codes for CASSQVKSTVARLRTQYF.

This clone was seen a few times. The chain combines TRBV11-2 with TRBJ2-5; possible D gene TRBD1, 6 bases. This CDR3 region has 14 residues. Trimming removed 6 bases at V and 2 bases at J, with 13 bases between. Germline V gene lookup returns CDR1 SGHAT and CDR2 FQNNGV. For the CDR3, the DNA is TGTGCCAGCAGTCCCGGGACAATGCAAGAGACCCAGTACTTC. Residues: CASSPGTMQETQYF.

The V and J genes are TRBV19 and TRBJ2-5; possible D gene TRBD1, 6 bases. Germline V lookup: CDR1 LNHDA, CDR2 SQIVND (reference sequence). Trimming took 4 bases from V and 1 from J, leaving 10 bases between them. This CDR3 is 14 amino acids long. The CDR3 sequence: CASSRTVGQETQYF. As DNA, the CDR3 is TGTGCCAGTAGTAGGACAGTAGGCCAAGAGACCCAGTACTTC.

This CDR3 reads CASSRAGTGNSPLHF. The CDR3 bases are TGCGCCAGCAGCAGAGCTGGGACAGGGAATTCACCCCTCCACTTT. The chain uses TRBV5-1 and TRBJ1-6, with 9 bases aligning to TRBD1. Per the germline V gene, CDR1 is SGHRS and CDR2 is YFSETQ. V lost 4 bases, J lost 7 bases, and 6 bases stayed unmatched. The CDR3 has 15 residues.

The V and J genes are TRBV27 and TRBJ2-1; 9 bases match TRBD1. Trimming removed 6 bases from V and 7 bases from J; junction bases left unmatched: 13. CDR3 length: 16 amino acids. Per germline, CDR1 MNHEY and CDR2 SMNVEV (reference sequence). The CDR3 region has the DNA TGTGCCAGCAGAGCCATACCGGGACAGGGACGAAATGAGCAGTTCTTC. Translating gives CASRAIPGQGRNEQFF.

The chain's CDR3 is CSVGRTDRNTEAFF. The CDR3 bases are TGCAGCGTCGGCCGAACAGATCGGAACACTGAAGCTTTCTTT. The gene calls are TRBV29-1 and TRBJ1-1; D is unresolved. Looked up from germline, CDR1 is SQVTM and CDR2 is ANQGSEA. The CDR3 is 14 residues long. Trimming removed 6 bases from V and 1 base from J, with 15 bases in between.

The chain is built from TRBV5-4 and TRBJ2-1, with a weak D call TRBD2 (6 bases). The CDR3 totals 13 residues. CDR1 is SGHNT, CDR2 YYREEE, per germline (reference sequence). Trimming removed 3 bases at V and 5 bases at J, with 9 bases between. CDR3 residues: CASSSPGDNEQFF. The CDR3 nucleotides read TGTGCCAGCAGCTCGCCGGGGGACAATGAGCAGTTCTTC.

V and J are TRBV6-4 and TRBJ2-1; tentatively, D is TRBD1 (6 bases). Germline values: CDR1 MRHNA, CDR2 SNTAGT. The CDR3 covers 15 residues. V lost 3 bases and J lost 2, with 11 bases in between. The CDR3 spells CASSDSGHPYNEQFF. CDR3 bases: TGTGCCAGCAGTGATTCGGGACACCCCTACAATGAGCAGTTCTTC.

This clone was seen a handful of times. At one boundary the junction diverges from the germline segment, which might be a read error. V and J are TRBV7-9 and TRBJ1-2, with 8 bases fitting TRBD1. The CDR3 length is 15 residues. CDR1 and CDR2 (germline): SEHNR, FQNEAQ (reference sequence). The CDR3 region has the DNA TGTGCCAGCACCTTACCGGGCAGGGGGCTGGATGGCTACACCTTC. It yields the protein CASTLPGRGLDGYTF.

The V gene is TRBV7-9, the J gene TRBJ1-4, with D perhaps matching TRBD1 (5 bases). V was clipped by 1 base and J by 8 bases, with 14 bases between them. This CDR3 is built from 15 residues. Germline values: CDR1 SEHNR, CDR2 FQNEAQ (reference sequence). DNA of the CDR3: TGTGCCAGCAGCTTAGTCGGGGGACGGGGAGAAAAACTGTTTTTT. Its translation is CASSLVGGRGEKLFF.

This sequence joins TRBV2 and TRBJ2-5; 9 bases fit TRBD1. Germline CDR1 and CDR2: SNHLY and FYNNEI. The CDR3 length is 14 residues. V was clipped by 8 bases and J by 3 bases; unmatched bases: 7. The CDR3 sequence: CASGGDRAKETQYF. The CDR3 DNA sequence: TGTGCCAGCGGAGGGGACAGGGCGAAAGAGACCCAGTACTTC.

The chain uses TRBV3-1 (or the pseudogene TRBV3-2) and TRBJ2-2, with 7 bases fitting TRBD1. V lost 2 bases to trimming and J lost 5 bases; unmatched junction nucleotides: 14. CDR1 is LGHDT and CDR2 is YNNKEL in the germline V gene (reference sequence). The CDR3 is 18 residues long. CDR3 loop: CASSQIKKGTVNTGELFF. The CDR3 region has the DNA TGTGCCAGCAGCCAAATTAAGAAAGGGACAGTTAATACCGGGGAGCTGTTTTTT.

V usage is TRBV19 and J usage is TRBJ2-3; a possible D gene is TRBD2 (6 bases). Germline CDR1 and CDR2: LNHDA and SQIVND (reference sequence). V lost 6 bases to trimming and J lost 4 bases, with 17 bases between them. The CDR3 has 15 residues. The CDR3 loop reads CASREGGQVSDTQYF. CDR3 bases: TGTGCCAGTAGGGAGGGAGGTCAGGTCTCAGATACGCAGTATTTT.

The chain carries TRBV6-5 and TRBJ2-5; the match to TRBD2 covers 7 bases. V lost 3 bases and J lost 2; bases outside the gene matches: 6. The CDR3 runs to 15 residues. Germline V lookup: CDR1 MNHEY, CDR2 SVGAGI. This CDR3 reads CASSYYGGGQETQYF. For the CDR3, the DNA is TGTGCCAGCAGTTATTATGGGGGGGGACAAGAGACCCAGTACTTC.

V and J are TRBV4-1 and TRBJ2-7; D may be TRBD1 (5 bases). Trimming took 0 bases from V and 6 from J, leaving 12 bases between them. Germline V CDR1 and CDR2: MGHRA, YSYEKL. The CDR3 is 14 residues long. DNA of the CDR3: TGCGCCAGCAGCCAAGATCGCAGGGTGGGCGAGCAGTACTTC. Translating gives CASSQDRRVGEQYF.

The V and J genes are TRBV5-4 and TRBJ2-2; the match to TRBD1 covers 7 bases. The CDR3 sequence is 16 residues long. CDR1 is SGHNT, CDR2 YYREEE, per germline (reference sequence). V was pared by 3 bases and J by 3 bases, with 8 bases of the junction left unmatched. The CDR3 DNA reads as TGTGCCAGCAGCTGGGGGTACGGGACAGACACCGGGGAGCTGTTTTTT. It codes for CASSWGYGTDTGELFF.

The rearrangement uses TRBV6-5 and TRBJ1-1; the D gene is possibly TRBD1 (6 bases). V lost 6 bases, J lost 0 bases, and 8 bases lay in between. The CDR3 length is 13 residues. Looked up from germline, CDR1 is MNHEY and CDR2 is SVGAGI. CDR3 nucleotide sequence: TGTGCCAGCAGGGACAGAGTGAACACTGAAGCTTTCTTT. Its protein is CASRDRVNTEAFF.

This sequence joins TRBV19 and TRBJ2-1; 12 bases line up with TRBD2. Per the germline V gene, CDR1 is LNHDA and CDR2 is SQIVND (reference sequence). The CDR3 sequence is 15 residues long. With 10 bases clipped from V and 7 bases from J, the junction kept 11 bases outside the gene matches. Written as DNA, the CDR3 is TGTGCCACCCGAGGGGCTAGCGGGGGGGCAAATGAGCAGTTCTTC. Residues: CATRGASGGANEQFF.

The gene calls are TRBV6-5 and TRBJ2-3; no definite D call. Trimming left V 6 bases short and J 5 bases short, with 15 bases between. CDR1 and CDR2 from the germline V gene are MNHEY and SVGAGI. CDR3 length equals 14 residues. CDR3 in amino acids: CASSRYSPGDTQYF. Written as DNA, the CDR3 is TGTGCCAGCAGCCGATATTCTCCCGGAGATACGCAGTATTTT.

This chain links TRBV9 with TRBJ1-1, with D perhaps TRBD1 (5 bases). Germline values: CDR1 SGDLS, CDR2 YYNGEE. This CDR3 is built from 15 residues. With 0 bases removed from V and 2 bases from J, the gap between germline ends came to 11 bases. CDR3 coding DNA: TGTGCCAGCAGCGTAGGGGTCAGGGATAACACTGAAGCTTTCTTT. Its translation: CASSVGVRDNTEAFF.

This clone was observed once. The chain employs TRBV28 and TRBJ2-5; 7 nucleotides match TRBD1. The germline V gene has CDR1 MDHEN and CDR2 SYDVKM. This CDR3 has 15 residues. V dropped 3 bases and J dropped 0; count of bases not matched to a gene: 4. CDR3 bases: TGTGCCAGCAGTTTCCGAGGGACAGACCAAGAGACCCAGTACTTC. Translated: CASSFRGTDQETQYF.

The V call is TRBV6-5, the J call TRBJ2-1, with 9 bases fitting TRBD1. V shed 2 bases, J shed 11 bases, and the junction held 10 bases outside the gene matches. Germline CDR1 and CDR2: MNHEY and SVGAGI. The CDR3 has 15 residues. The CDR3 bases are TGTGCCAGCAGTTACGGACAGGGGCAGGGGAGGAAGCAGTTCTTC. This gives the protein CASSYGQGQGRKQFF.

This CDR3 is CASSGRDMNTEAFF. Written as DNA, the CDR3 is TGTGCCAGTTCGGGCAGGGACATGAACACTGAAGCTTTCTTT. The J gene is TRBJ1-1, the V gene TRBV19, with D maybe TRBD1 (6 bases). The CDR3 spans 14 residues. Germline loops: CDR1 LNHDA, CDR2 SQIVND (reference sequence). V was clipped by 8 bases and J by 0 bases, with 13 bases between them.

The chain couples TRBV7-2 to TRBJ2-1, with D possibly matching TRBD1 (6 bases). CDR1 SGHTA and CDR2 FQGNSA come from the germline V gene. The V end lost 5 bases, the J end lost 0 bases, and 11 bases lay between the germline ends. CDR3 size: 15 residues. DNA for the CDR3: TGTGCCAGCAGCCCGGACAGTGGCTCCTACAATGAGCAGTTCTTC. It encodes CASSPDSGSYNEQFF.

This clone has a single count. V and J are TRBV27 and TRBJ2-5; the D gene is possibly TRBD1 (5 bases). The CDR3 consists of 13 residues. V was shortened by 3 bases and J by 5 bases, with 10 bases between the two germline ends. Germline lookup yields CDR1 MNHEY and CDR2 SMNVEV (reference sequence). CDR3 region: CASSFRAPETQYF. As DNA, the CDR3 is TGTGCCAGCAGTTTCAGGGCTCCGGAGACCCAGTACTTC.